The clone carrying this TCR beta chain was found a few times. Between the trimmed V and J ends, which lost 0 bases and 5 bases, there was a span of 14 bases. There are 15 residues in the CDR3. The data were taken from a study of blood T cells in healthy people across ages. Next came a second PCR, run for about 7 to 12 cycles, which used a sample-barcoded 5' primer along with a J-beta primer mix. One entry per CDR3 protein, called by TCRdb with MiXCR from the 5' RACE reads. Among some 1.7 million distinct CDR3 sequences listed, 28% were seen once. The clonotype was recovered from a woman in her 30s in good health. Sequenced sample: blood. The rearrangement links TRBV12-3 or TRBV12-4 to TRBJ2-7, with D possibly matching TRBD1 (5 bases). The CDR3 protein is CASSLAWQGKDEQYF. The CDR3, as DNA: TGTGCCAGCAGTTTAGCTTGGCAGGGTAAGGACGAGCAGTACTTC.